The rows below give T cell receptor beta chains drawn from one sample of a study of blood T cell repertoires in COVID-19. Using immunoSEQ multiplex PCR, the repertoire was profiled, and TCRdb retains in-frame clones only, with some absent. Altogether approximately 300,000 clones are present, approximately 92% being singletons, with the ten largest covering approximately 17%. Sequencing was carried out using PBMCs or T cells enriched from blood (not recorded which). These receptors came from a woman in her 30s who had recovered from COVID-19. The CDR3 runs from the conserved cysteine through the conserved F or W. D genes are given only for firm matches. Expanded clones are given a class, and other clones once, few, many or no size at all.

v_call	clone_size	j_call	d_call	cdr3_nt	cdr3_aa
TRBV5-1	.	TRBJ2-7	TRBD1	TGCGCCAGCAGCCTTGGTGCGGGACAGGGGACCTACGAGCAGTACTTC	CASSLGAGQGTYEQYF
TRBV28	.	TRBJ2-7	.	TGTGCCAGCCCACCGGCGGGTCAATCCTACGAGCAGTACTTC	CASPPAGQSYEQYF
TRBV19	once	TRBJ2-1	TRBD2	TGTGCCAGTAGTATAGGGCAGGTAGCGGGCACCTACAATGAGCAGTTCTTC	CASSIGQVAGTYNEQFF
TRBV7-8	.	TRBJ2-1	.	TGTGCCAGCAGCTTGGCCCAATACAATGAGCAGTTCTTC	CASSLAQYNEQFF
TRBV9	once	TRBJ2-1	TRBD2	TGTGCCAGCAGCCCTGAGGGACTAGCGGCCAATGAGCAGTTCTTC	CASSPEGLAANEQFF
TRBV11-2	.	TRBJ2-4	.	TGTGCCAGCAGCTTTACGTCAAACAGGGTTAGAGCCAAAAACATTCAGTACTTC	CASSFTSNRVRAKNIQYF
TRBV6-1	.	TRBJ2-2	.	TGTGCCAGCAGTGTAAACAAGCCGGGACACAACACCGGGGAGCTGTTTTTT	CASSVNKPGHNTGELFF
TRBV9	.	TRBJ2-5	.	TGTGCCAGCAGCGTAGCTCCTTCGCTGCGAGGGCACCAAGAGACCCAGTACTTC	CASSVAPSLRGHQETQYF
TRBV18	.	TRBJ1-2	.	TGTGCCAGCTCACCCAGTATAACTGGAAGGGGTGGCTACACCTTC	CASSPSITGRGGYTF
TRBV2	.	TRBJ2-2	TRBD2	TGTGCCACTGGACTAGCGGGAGCTTCCGGGGAGCTGTTTTTT	CATGLAGASGELFF
TRBV4-1	.	TRBJ2-1	TRBD2	TGCGCCAGCAGCCAGGGACTAGCGGGGGGGCGCAAGAGGAATGAGCAGTTCTTC	CASSQGLAGGRKRNEQFF
TRBV28	.	TRBJ2-1	.	TGTGCCAGCCTACTGGGGACACCTATCTCCTACAATGAGCAGTTCTTC	CASLLGTPISYNEQFF
TRBV4-3	.	TRBJ2-1	TRBD2	TGCGCCAGCAGCCAAGACAGCGGGGGCTACTACAATGAGCAGTTCTTC	CASSQDSGGYYNEQFF
TRBV7-2	.	TRBJ1-6	TRBD1	TGTGCCAGCAGCTTTTCCGGGACAGGCAATTCACCCCTCCACTTT	CASSFSGTGNSPLHF
TRBV30	once	TRBJ2-7	.	TGTGCCTTTGCAGGGGTACCGACGGGCGAGCAGTACTTC	CAFAGVPTGEQYF
TRBV28	.	TRBJ1-3	TRBD1	TGTGCCAGCAGTACCGACAGGGCCCCTGGAAACACCATATATTTT	CASSTDRAPGNTIYF
TRBV7-2	.	TRBJ1-1	.	TGTGCCAGCAGCCCAGGAGGGGTCGGGGCCGGCACTGAAGCTTTCTTT	CASSPGGVGAGTEAFF
TRBV18	.	TRBJ2-7	.	TGTGCCAGCTCCATCTCCTACGAGCAGTACTTC	CASSISYEQYF
TRBV27	once	TRBJ1-2	.	TGTGCCAGCAGTTTAGAAGCAGGGAGGGGGTATGGCTACACCTTC	CASSLEAGRGYGYTF
TRBV11-2	.	TRBJ2-3	.	TGTGCCAGCAGACTAGCAGCTACAGATACGCAGTATTTT	CASRLAATDTQYF
TRBV19	few	TRBJ1-1	.	TGTGCCAGTAGTCGGAGATGGCTGAACACTGAAGCTTTCTTT	CASSRRWLNTEAFF
TRBV2	.	TRBJ2-3	TRBD1	TGTGCCAGCAGCCTGGACAGGGGGGGTACAGATACGCAGTATTTT	CASSLDRGGTDTQYF
TRBV9	.	TRBJ1-1	.	TGTGCCAGCAGCGGGCAAGCGAGCACTGAAGCTTTCTTT	CASSGQASTEAFF
TRBV7-2	.	TRBJ2-3	TRBD2	TGTGCCAGCAGCTTCCTCCTTGGACTAGGCACAGATACGCAGTATTTT	CASSFLLGLGTDTQYF
TRBV28	once	TRBJ1-2	.	TGTGCCAGCAGCGAGAACAACTATGGCTACACCTTC	CASSENNYGYTF
TRBV9	.	TRBJ2-1	TRBD1	TGTGCCAGCAGCGTAGGTGACAGGGTGGGCAATGAGCAGTTCTTC	CASSVGDRVGNEQFF
TRBV5-1	.	TRBJ1-1	.	TGCGCCAGCAGCCGCTACCAGGGGACGAACACTGAAGCTTTCTTT	CASSRYQGTNTEAFF
TRBV6-6	.	TRBJ1-5	.	TGTGCCAGCAGCTACAGGGCGGGGAGTAATCGGTACGGCAATCAGCCCCAGCATTTT	CASSYRAGSNRYGNQPQHF
TRBV11-3	.	TRBJ1-6	.	TGTGCCAGCAGCCAGACAAATCCGGATAATTCACCCCTCCACTTT	CASSQTNPDNSPLHF
TRBV4-1	.	TRBJ2-7	TRBD1	TGCGCCAGCAGCCGCCTACAGGGGGCTACCTACGAGCAGTACTTC	CASSRLQGATYEQYF
TRBV11-1	.	TRBJ2-7	.	TGTGCCAGCAGCCATCTTGGCGCGGGGTACGAGCAGTACTTC	CASSHLGAGYEQYF
TRBV5-1	.	TRBJ1-1	.	TGCGCCAGCAGCCACCGGGAGGGGGGGACTGAAGCTTTCTTT	CASSHREGGTEAFF
TRBV7-2	once	TRBJ2-1	TRBD1	TGTGCCAGCAGCTTGTGGCGACAGGGATCTAGATGGGAGCAGTTCTTC	CASSLWRQGSRWEQFF
TRBV16	.	TRBJ2-1	.	TGTGCCAGCAGCCAATCCCCGGGAAATGAGCAGTTCTTC	CASSQSPGNEQFF
TRBV19	.	TRBJ2-1	TRBD2	TGTGCCAGCTCTAGCGGGGGGCGCAATGAGCAGTTCTTC	CASSSGGRNEQFF
TRBV15	few	TRBJ1-5	.	TGTGCCACCAGCAAACCAGCGAACAATCAGCCCCAGCATTTT	CATSKPANNQPQHF
TRBV7-2	.	TRBJ2-7	.	TGTGCCAGCAGCTTAGGGGCCTCGGGACTGGTGACCTACGAGCAGTACTTC	CASSLGASGLVTYEQYF
TRBV18	.	TRBJ1-3	.	TGTGCCAGCTCACCCACAGGGTCCTACTCTGGAAACACCATATATTTT	CASSPTGSYSGNTIYF
TRBV28	.	TRBJ2-7	.	TGTCCCCTGGTAATCGGAGGGTTTTACGAGCAGTACTTC	CPLVIGGFYEQYF
TRBV30	.	TRBJ2-7	.	TGTGCCTGGAGTGTAATCACTGTGAGCGAGCAGTACTTC	CAWSVITVSEQYF
TRBV7-9	.	TRBJ1-2	TRBD1	TGTGCCAGCAGCTTTTTAGAGGTACAGGGGGCATTTTATGGCTACACCTTC	CASSFLEVQGAFYGYTF
TRBV6-5	.	TRBJ1-5	TRBD1	TGTGCCAGCAGTTACCCGGACAGGGGCAGGGGGCATTTT	CASSYPDRGRGHF
TRBV18	.	TRBJ2-3	TRBD2	TGTGCCAGCTCACCACGGCTAGCGGGGAGAACAGATACGCAGTATTTT	CASSPRLAGRTDTQYF
TRBV6-5	.	TRBJ1-1	TRBD1	TGTGCCAGCAGGGGACAGAGGATAGAAGCTTTCTTT	CASRGQRIEAFF
TRBV23-1	.	TRBJ1-4	.	TGCGCCAGCAGTCAAGGCAGGGATGACAATGAAAAACTGTTTTTT	CASSQGRDDNEKLFF
TRBV6-4	.	TRBJ2-1	.	TGTGCCAGCAGAGAACGGAGCTCCTACAATGAGCAGTTCTTC	CASRERSSYNEQFF
TRBV30	.	TRBJ1-4	.	TGTGCCTGGAGTGTTGGGGCAGGGCCAGGAGAAAAACTGTTTTTT	CAWSVGAGPGEKLFF
TRBV28	.	TRBJ1-6	TRBD1	TGTGCCAGCAGCCCCCAGGACAGGAGCTCCTATAATTCACCCCTCCACTTT	CASSPQDRSSYNSPLHF
TRBV27	few	TRBJ1-3	.	TGTGCCAGCAGTCCTTACAGGGAAGAGGCTGGAAACACCATATATTTT	CASSPYREEAGNTIYF
TRBV11-3	.	TRBJ1-1	.	TGTGCCAGCAGCTCCATGAACACTGAAGCTTTCTTT	CASSSMNTEAFF
TRBV4-1	.	TRBJ1-5	.	TGCGCCAGCAGTCTAGAGGGAGGGCCGAATCAGCCCCAGCATTTT	CASSLEGGPNQPQHF